The rows below give T cell receptor beta chains drawn from one sample of a study of T cell repertoires in cytomegalovirus infection. TCRdb used MiXCR to reprocess the reads, holding one entry per CDR3 protein. This sample carries approximately 250,000 distinct CDR3 sequences, 6% to 8% of them seen once, and the ten largest clones take under 7.5%. The specimen sequenced was PBMCs. The source of these receptors is a human donor in good health (CMV status not recorded). Some clones in this sample may be carry-over from other donors' samples. The CDR3 runs from the conserved cysteine through the conserved F or W. D genes are given only for firm matches. Clone size is not always given. Where it is, it says once, few, many or a class for expanded clones.

clone_size	v_call	d_call	j_call	cdr3_aa	cdr3_nt
many	TRBV7-2	.	TRBJ1-1	CASSLRRSPMNTEAFF	TGTGCCAGCAGCTTGCGGCGCAGCCCGATGAACACTGAAGCTTTCTTT
many	TRBV6-1	.	TRBJ1-5	CASSVVQGNQPQHF	TGTGCCAGCAGTGTAGTGCAGGGGAATCAGCCCCAGCATTTT
many	TRBV4-3	.	TRBJ1-4	CASSQRGIPHEKLFF	TGCGCCAGCAGCCAAAGGGGTATCCCTCATGAAAAACTGTTTTTT
many	TRBV7-2	TRBD1	TRBJ1-3	CASSSEGATGNTIYF	TGTGCCAGCAGCTCCGAGGGGGCGACGGGAAACACCATATATTTT
.	TRBV7-3	.	TRBJ1-1	CASSPTGPTNTEAFF	TGTGCCAGCAGCCCGACGGGACCCACGAACACTGAAGCTTTCTTT
few	TRBV19	.	TRBJ2-1	CASSIRGNNEQFF	TGTGCCAGTAGTATTCGGGGAAACAATGAGCAGTTCTTC
many	TRBV7-2	TRBD1	TRBJ1-5	CASSAGQGLSPQHF	TGTGCCAGCAGCGCCGGACAGGGCCTTTCGCCCCAGCATTTT
many	TRBV28	.	TRBJ2-7	CASVGWGVFSYEQYF	TGTGCCAGCGTCGGGTGGGGGGTTTTCTCCTACGAGCAGTACTTC
many	TRBV5-1	.	TRBJ2-5	CASSLTRLAVRQTQYF	TGCGCCAGCAGCTTGACTCGCTTGGCGGTGCGGCAGACCCAGTACTTC
many	TRBV7-9	TRBD2	TRBJ2-3	CASSPLGGGAADTQYF	TGTGCCAGCAGCCCTTTAGGCGGGGGGGCAGCAGATACGCAGTATTTT
many	TRBV5-5	.	TRBJ1-3	CASSLDSYSGNTIYF	TGTGCCAGCAGTTTGGACAGCTACTCTGGAAACACCATATATTTT
.	TRBV5-1	TRBD1	TRBJ2-6	CASSSGQGAAGANVLTF	TGCGCCAGCAGCTCGGGACAGGGGGCGGCTGGGGCCAACGTCCTGACTTTC
many	TRBV6-1	.	TRBJ1-2	CASTLDRYGYTF	TGTGCCAGCACTTTGGACCGCTATGGCTACACCTTC
many	TRBV2	.	TRBJ2-5	CASSEDRQKETQYF	TGTGCCAGCAGTGAAGACAGACAAAAAGAGACCCAGTACTTC
.	TRBV4-1	.	TRBJ2-7	CASSQRTGDAYEQYF	TGCGCCAGCAGCCAACGCACAGGCGACGCCTACGAGCAGTACTTC
many	TRBV12-3/TRBV12-4	.	TRBJ2-2	CASRVRRGTQNTGELFF	TGTGCCAGCAGAGTTCGACGGGGCACCCAGAACACCGGGGAGCTGTTTTTT
many	TRBV6-2/TRBV6-3	TRBD1	TRBJ1-5	CASRITPGQGIRNQPQHF	TGTGCCAGCAGGATAACTCCGGGACAGGGGATTCGCAATCAGCCCCAGCATTTT
.	TRBV30	.	TRBJ1-2	CAWATGGGYTF	TGTGCCTGGGCGACGGGGGGAGGCTACACCTTC
many	TRBV7-2	.	TRBJ1-1	CASRIRRGTEAFF	TGTGCCAGCAGGATAAGACGAGGCACTGAAGCTTTCTTT
many	TRBV7-8	TRBD2	TRBJ2-3	CASSSALAGTSGGAYAYTQYF	TGTGCCAGCAGCTCCGCCTTGGCCGGGACTAGCGGGGGGGCCTATGCGTATACGCAGTATTTT
many	TRBV7-2	.	TRBJ1-6	CASSLAPTGNSPLHF	TGTGCCAGCAGCTTAGCCCCGACGGGGAATTCACCCCTCCACTTT
many	TRBV7-9	.	TRBJ1-1	CASSLVAGIMNTEAFF	TGTGCCAGCAGCTTAGTGGCAGGGATAATGAACACTGAAGCTTTCTTT
.	TRBV2	.	TRBJ2-2	CASSPSGWTGELFF	TGTGCCAGCAGCCCTTCGGGATGGACCGGGGAGCTGTTTTTT
many	TRBV6-5	.	TRBJ1-1	CASSYSMGVAYTEAFF	TGTGCCAGCAGTTACTCGATGGGTGTTGCGTACACTGAAGCTTTCTTT
.	TRBV29-1	.	TRBJ1-2	CSVEVSIYGYTF	TGCAGCGTTGAGGTCTCAATCTATGGCTACACCTTC
.	TRBV6-2/TRBV6-3	TRBD1	TRBJ2-2	CASSVTGGDTGELFF	TGTGCCAGCAGCGTGACAGGGGGTGACACCGGGGAGCTGTTTTTT
many	TRBV19	.	TRBJ1-5	CASSIRELGNQPQHF	TGTGCCAGTAGTATACGTGAGCTGGGAAATCAGCCCCAGCATTTT
few	TRBV7-8	.	TRBJ1-2	CASSSRGGENYGYTF	TGTGCCAGCAGCTCCCGGGGAGGGGAGAACTATGGCTACACCTTC
few	TRBV10-3	.	TRBJ2-7	CAIAPVGHPSAF	TGTGCCATCGCCCCTGTGGGACATCCAAGTGCCTTC
many	TRBV20-1	TRBD1	TRBJ2-3	CSALTPGQGAGDTQYF	TGCAGTGCTCTCACTCCCGGACAGGGGGCAGGAGATACGCAGTATTTT
many	TRBV7-2	TRBD2	TRBJ2-1	CASSRLAGGVYNEQFF	TGTGCCAGCAGCCGACTAGCGGGGGGGGTCTACAATGAGCAGTTCTTC
.	TRBV20-1	.	TRBJ1-6	CSAGGRNSPLHF	TGCAGTGCTGGGGGGAGGAATTCACCCCTCCACTTT
many	TRBV10-3	.	TRBJ1-4	CAISDGLGGNEKLFF	TGTGCCATCTCGGATGGACTGGGTGGAAATGAAAAACTGTTTTTT
many	TRBV28	.	TRBJ1-2	CASRAELQGVPRGYTF	TGTGCCAGCAGGGCTGAGCTTCAGGGAGTCCCACGGGGCTACACCTTC
many	TRBV20-1	.	TRBJ1-5	CSAPMRNQPQHF	TGCAGTGCCCCTATGAGGAATCAGCCCCAGCATTTT
few	TRBV29-1	.	TRBJ1-5	CSVRAAHGQPQHF	TGCAGCGTCCGGGCAGCGCACGGGCAGCCCCAGCATTTT
many	TRBV19	.	TRBJ1-5	CASSFGPVMPQHF	TGTGCCAGTAGTTTCGGACCCGTGATGCCCCAGCATTTT
many	TRBV28	TRBD2	TRBJ2-1	CASSRLAGDNEQFF	TGTGCCAGCAGTAGACTAGCGGGGGACAATGAGCAGTTCTTC
many	TRBV2	.	TRBJ2-3	CASSAVGMSTDTQYF	TGTGCCAGCAGTGCGGTTGGAATGAGCACAGATACGCAGTATTTT
many	TRBV7-9	TRBD2	TRBJ2-1	CASSLGALAGAYNEQFF	TGTGCCAGCAGCTTGGGGGCCTTAGCGGGGGCATACAATGAGCAGTTCTTC
many	TRBV7-9	.	TRBJ2-3	CASSLGIGDTQYF	TGTGCCAGCAGCTTAGGAATCGGGGATACGCAGTATTTT
many	TRBV12-3/TRBV12-4	.	TRBJ1-6	CASSRDIPNSPLHF	TGTGCCAGCAGTCGGGACATACCAAATTCACCCCTCCACTTT
many	TRBV9	.	TRBJ2-1	CASSVVSNEQFF	TGTGCCAGCAGCGTAGTATCCAATGAGCAGTTCTTC
many	TRBV5-1	TRBD1	TRBJ2-1	CASSDQGQGSYNEQFF	TGCGCCAGCAGCGACCAGGGACAGGGGTCCTACAATGAGCAGTTCTTC
many	TRBV7-2	.	TRBJ2-2	CASSSQGRRTNTGELFF	TGTGCCAGCAGCTCTCAGGGACGTCGAACGAACACCGGGGAGCTGTTTTTT
many	TRBV20-1	TRBD1	TRBJ1-1	CGPIRGQSTEAFF	TGCGGTCCTATCAGGGGGCAAAGCACTGAAGCTTTCTTT
many	TRBV12-3/TRBV12-4	TRBD1	TRBJ1-5	CASSLGLGQDYNQPQHF	TGTGCCAGCAGTTTAGGGCTTGGACAGGATTACAATCAGCCCCAGCATTTT
few	TRBV9	.	TRBJ1-6	CASSETTAYNSPLHF	TGTGCCAGCAGCGAAACGACAGCATATAATTCACCCCTCCACTTT
many	TRBV7-2	.	TRBJ1-1	CASSPYGTEAFF	TGTGCCAGCAGCCCCTACGGCACTGAAGCTTTCTTT
many	TRBV20-1	.	TRBJ2-7	CSARDTSRGIRLYEQYF	TGCAGTGCTAGAGATACATCCCGGGGCATTCGTCTCTACGAGCAGTACTTC
many	TRBV4-3	TRBD1	TRBJ1-4	CASSPGQGPTNEKLFF	TGCGCCAGCAGCCCCGGACAGGGGCCAACTAATGAAAAACTGTTTTTT
many	TRBV9	.	TRBJ2-5	CASSSGPTQETQYF	TGTGCCAGCAGCTCAGGACCGACGCAAGAGACCCAGTACTTC
many	TRBV7-6	.	TRBJ2-5	CASSSDLTLYF	TGTGCCAGCAGCTCAGACCTAACTCTCTACTTC